This T cell receptor (beta chain) was identified in a study of regulatory T cells (dated by TCRdb to the late 2010s). Looking at the study overall: Between CD3G-deficient patients and healthy controls, the study compared T-cell receptor beta repertoires in sorted regulatory T cells, conventional CD4+ T cells and CD8+ T cells.

The multiplex PCR relied on 52 forward TRBV primers and 13 reverse TRBJ primers, and amplification bias was corrected through assay-based and computational methods. Within the immunoSEQ assay, multiplex PCR amplified rearranged TRB loci from genomic DNA. TRB amplicons were sequenced using an Illumina HiSeq platform. As for how the authors treated the data: Raw sequences were error-filtered and aligned to reference gene sequences by custom algorithms and were subsequently analyzed with the immunoSEQ online tools. Frequencies of productive and nonproductive TRB rearrangements were assessed among unique sequences as well as among total sequences. Hydrophobicity and amino acid composition of residues 6 and 7 within the TRB CDR3 were used to estimate the potential for self-reactivity. Prism software was used to run t tests, Mann-Whitney tests or two-way ANOVA for comparisons between groups. In TCRdb, the immuneACCESS table is reduced to in-frame sequences with V and J assigned. These tables do not hold every clone; where another copy was compared, an unresolved V gene accounts for under half, and the others remain unexplained. Clonal size and the V and J genes are those of that table, whereas D and trimming came from the DNA. The sample table shows over 20,000 clones, and 93% are seen once. Jointly, the top ten make up 3.5% of the sample.

In regard to this clone: Its antigen target is currently unknown. No base quality information exists; no much larger clone differs at one position.

The trim is 2 bases for V and 6 bases for J, with a gap of 8 bases between the germline ends. From the germline V gene, CDR1 is SGHRS and CDR2 is YFSETQ. From the cysteine through the phenylalanine, the CDR3 covers 13 amino acids. The read is trimmed to its CDR3 DNA, 39 bases read in frame from base 1. Paper-wide results and their limitations: CD8+ T cells from patients showed a nonsignificant trend toward lower Shannon entropy than control CD8+ cells. Repertoires from patients had restricted unique TRB V-J pairs and skewed V and J gene usage, with the strongest effect in regulatory T cells.

Evidence of autoimmunity was found in all CD3G-deficient patients, and more severe autoimmunity was observed in two of the patients. At the time of testing, the patients were between 2 and 39 years old, and their CD4+ and CD8+ T cells had reduced naive proportions and increased memory proportions. Roughly 6 individuals with CD3G deficiency were included in the patient group. Patient samples and clinical data were obtained from an international physician network spanning the United States, Europe and Asia. Peripheral blood mononuclear cells were isolated by Ficoll density separation. A FACSAria cell sorter was used to isolate CD3+ CD8+ CD4- T cells.

The sequence was obtained from a child aged 2 to 15 with CD3G deficiency. The sample comprised CD8+ T cells sorted from blood. This receptor chain uses TRBV5-1 and TRBJ2-2; no D gene call is confident. CDR3 protein: CASSFEEPGELFF. The nucleotide sequence is given as TGCGCCAGCAGCTTTGAGGAACCCGGGGAGCTGTTTTTT.